The sample holds one count of the clone carrying this TCR beta chain. Cycle 7 day 1, cycle 4 day 1, and baseline were the timepoints at which blood was sampled. This sample stems from a study of OX40 agonist ivuxolimab in advanced cancers. In the study overall: Patients in the trial were receiving intravenous ivuxolimab every 2 weeks, at doses of 0.01 to 10 mg/kg. Patients were 82.7% male with ages about 23 to 79, mean roughly 55.

Using immunoSEQ multiplex PCR, the repertoire was profiled, and TCRdb retains in-frame clones only, with some absent. The repertoire holds around 28,000 clones, with about 90% as singletons. V gave up 5 bases and J gave up 5 bases, with 18 bases separating them. The germline V gene has CDR1 SGHAT and CDR2 FQDESV (reference sequence). There are 16 residues in the CDR3. The chain employs TRBV11-1 and TRBJ1-4, with TRBD1 as a possible D gene (5 bases). This clonotype was sampled from an adult with an advanced solid tumor such as melanoma, head and neck, liver or kidney cancer. The source material was CD4+ or CD8+ T cells sorted from blood, sampled in a trial of the OX40 agonist ivuxolimab. CDR3 in amino acids: CASSPRPGQGNEKLFF. The CDR3 DNA reads as TGTGCCAGCAGCCCGCGTCCCGGGCAGGGAAATGAAAAACTGTTTTTT.